This T cell receptor beta chain stems from a study of T cells after yellow fever vaccination. The CDR3 consists of 16 residues. V trimming: 3 bases; J trimming: 0 bases; junction bases outside the gene matches: 3. Germline V gene sequence: CDR1 MNHNY, CDR2 SVGAGI (reference sequence). This clonotype occurred many times. TCRdb fed the 5' RACE reads into MiXCR, producing one record per CDR3 protein. The repertoire holds 50,000 or so distinct CDR3 sequences, with 7.4% as singletons. The receptor was derived from a man aged 18 to 30 who received the YFV17D yellow fever vaccine. The rearrangement links TRBV6-6 to TRBJ2-3; 10 nucleotides match TRBD2. The sample consisted of CD8+ T cells sorted from PBMCs, taken around 15 days after the first yellow fever vaccination. As DNA, the CDR3 is TGTGCCAGCAGTTATAGCGGGGGGCATAGCACAGATACGCAGTATTTT. Protein product: CASSYSGGHSTDTQYF.